Below, 22 T cell receptor beta chains from the same sample are listed, as sequenced in a study of CD8+ T cells in alopecia areata. As the sequencing template, cDNA was produced by extracting RNA and reverse transcribing it. TCRdb's table, derived via immunoSEQ multiplex PCR, lists solely in-frame clones and lacks some. The table includes about 64,000 clones, around 40% detected once. Sequenced sample: NKG2D-low CD8+ T cells sorted from blood. The receptor source for this set is a human donor with alopecia areata.

The chain combines TRBV7-9 with TRBJ2-5; no clear D. The germline V gene has CDR1 SEHNR and CDR2 FQNEAQ (reference sequence). The CDR3 runs to 13 residues. Between the trimmed V and J ends, which lost 7 bases and 3 bases, there was a span of 12 bases. In DNA form, the CDR3 reads TGTGCCAGCACGGCTAACCCAAAAGAGACCCAGTACTTC. Protein: CASTANPKETQYF.

The chain links TRBV9 to TRBJ2-2; D unresolved. This CDR3 is built from 12 residues. Between the trimmed V and J ends, which lost 6 bases and 4 bases, there was a span of 7 bases. Germline CDR1 SGDLS, CDR2 YYNGEE. This CDR3 reads CASTRVTGELFF. The CDR3 nucleotides read TGTGCCAGCACCCGAGTCACCGGGGAGCTGTTTTTT. The full variable domain, its missing parts supplied by reference TRBV9 and TRBJ2-2, is DSGVTQTPKHLITATGQRVTLRCSPRSGDLSVYWYQQSLDQGLQFLIQYYNGEERAKGNILERFSAQQFPDLHSELNLSSLELGDSALYFCASTRVTGELFFGEGSRLTVL.

The CDR3 bases are TGCGCCAGCAGCCACCCACTAGAGCGAGGGGAGCAGTTCTTC. This codes for CASSHPLERGEQFF. The genes are TRBV4-1 and TRBJ2-1, with a weak D call TRBD2 (5 bases). V lost 3 bases to trimming and J lost 10 bases, with 16 bases between them. The CDR3 totals 14 residues. Germline V gene data show CDR1 as MGHRA and CDR2 as YSYEKL.

This clone has just a few counts. The chain is built from TRBV29-1 and TRBJ2-1; D not resolved. The germline V gene has CDR1 SQVTM and CDR2 ANQGSEA. V lost 3 bases to trimming and J lost 0 bases, with 12 bases between them. There are 15 residues in the CDR3. The CDR3 is CSVEGIPSSYNEQFF. CDR3 DNA: TGCAGCGTTGAGGGTATCCCGAGCTCCTACAATGAGCAGTTCTTC.

This chain joins TRBV23-1 and TRBJ1-2; D is uncertain. TRBV23-1 is recorded as an ORF, its role being uncertain. V was pared by 4 bases and J by 4 bases, with 1 base between. The CDR3 totals 10 residues. The CDR3 here is CASSPYGYTF. The CDR3 DNA reads as TGCGCCAGCAGTCCCTATGGCTACACCTTC.

The gene calls are TRBV7-9 and TRBJ2-7, with 8 bases matching TRBD1. There are 16 residues in the CDR3. The germline V gene encodes CDR1 SEHNR and CDR2 FQNEAQ (reference sequence). Trimming took 5 bases from V and 1 from J; bases not matched to a gene: 10. CDR3 sequence reads: CASSTTLTGESYEQYF. CDR3 in DNA: TGTGCCAGCAGCACAACTTTGACAGGGGAGTCCTACGAGCAGTACTTC.

This clone was recorded a few times. V and J are TRBV7-9 and TRBJ2-2; the D gene is possibly TRBD2 (5 bases). The CDR3 length is 12 residues. Germline lookup yields CDR1 SEHNR and CDR2 FQNEAQ (reference sequence). Trimming left V 4 bases short and J 7 bases short, with 7 bases between. CDR3 residues: CASSSSGGELFF. CDR3 bases: TGTGCCAGCAGCTCCAGCGGCGGGGAGCTGTTTTTT.

The V call is TRBV9, the J call TRBJ2-1; the match to TRBD2 covers 11 bases. Germline V CDR1 and CDR2: SGDLS, YYNGEE. The CDR3 is 16 amino acids. The V segment lost 4 bases and the J segment 10 bases; nucleotides outside the gene matches: 13. CDR3 coding DNA: TGTGCCAGCAGCCGACCGACTAGCGGGGATTCCTCGGAGCAGTTCTTC. Translating gives CASSRPTSGDSSEQFF.

The chain has TRBV4-3 and TRBJ2-7; D gene unclear. The germline V gene encodes CDR1 LGHNA and CDR2 YSLEER. The CDR3 is made up of 15 amino acids. Between the trimmed V and J ends, which lost 0 bases and 0 bases, there was a span of 9 bases. The CDR3 bases are TGCGCCAGCAGCCAAGATAACGGAGCCTCCTACGAGCAGTACTTC. Translation: CASSQDNGASYEQYF.

V gene TRBV29-1 combines with J gene TRBJ1-1; D unclear. Per the germline V gene, CDR1 is SQVTM and CDR2 is ANQGSEA. Trimming stripped 6 bases from V and 7 bases from J, with 18 bases between. CDR3 length: 13 residues. The CDR3 loop reads CSVRGGSEYEAFF. DNA for the CDR3: TGCAGCGTGCGAGGAGGGAGTGAATATGAAGCTTTCTTT.

This chain uses TRBV4-3 with TRBJ2-7; either TRBD1 or TRBD2 may fit D (6 bases each). Germline lookup yields CDR1 LGHNA and CDR2 YSLEER. The CDR3 consists of 15 residues. V lost 3 bases and J 4 bases, leaving 16 bases between the germline ends. CDR3 sequence reads: CASSQSRGVGYEQYF. Written as DNA, the CDR3 is TGCGCCAGCAGCCAGTCTAGGGGGGTGGGTTACGAGCAGTACTTC.

This rearrangement joins TRBV25-1 to TRBJ1-2; no clear D gene. Germline lookup yields CDR1 MGHDK and CDR2 SYGVNS. V lost 0 bases, J lost 4 bases, and 18 bases lay in between. The CDR3 loop spans 17 amino acids. The CDR3 region has the DNA TGTGCCAGCAGTGAATACCCTCTTGTCCCCGATCCCTATGGCTACACCTTC. Protein sequence: CASSEYPLVPDPYGYTF.

This chain links TRBV7-9 with TRBJ2-3; 8 bases match TRBD1. Germline V gene data show CDR1 as SEHNR and CDR2 as FQNEAQ (reference sequence). CDR3 size: 15 residues. V was clipped by 5 bases and J by 4 bases; unmatched bases: 8. CDR3 protein: CASSPKDREADTQYF. The CDR3 nucleotides read TGTGCCAGCAGCCCAAAGGACAGGGAGGCAGATACGCAGTATTTT.

The rearrangement links TRBV9 to TRBJ2-5; 8 bases are shared with TRBD2. CDR1 is SGDLS and CDR2 is YYNGEE in the germline V gene. With 4 bases clipped from V and 1 base from J, the junction kept 6 bases outside the gene matches. CDR3 length: 15 amino acids. The CDR3 bases are TGTGCCAGCAGCCTTAGCGGGAACCCCCAAGAGACCCAGTACTTC. It specifies CASSLSGNPQETQYF.

The J gene is TRBJ2-1, the V gene TRBV7-9; 7 bases match TRBD2. Germline CDR1 and CDR2: SEHNR and FQNEAQ (reference sequence). Trimming at V came to 6 bases and at J to 6 bases, leaving 5 bases not matched to a gene. The CDR3 covers 13 residues. In DNA, the CDR3 is TGTGCCAGCAGGGCGGGAGTCTCCAATGAGCAGTTCTTC. This sequence encodes CASRAGVSNEQFF. Using reference TRBV7-9 and TRBJ2-1 for the parts outside the CDR3, the full variable domain is DTGVSQNPRHKITKRGQNVTFRCDPISEHNRLYWYRQTLGQGPEFLTYFQNEAQLEKSRLLSDRFSAERPKGSFSTLEIQRTEQGDSAMYLCASRAGVSNEQFFGPGTRLTVL.

The V call is TRBV29-1, the J call TRBJ2-1, with 11 bases aligning to TRBD2. V lost 6 bases, J lost 3 bases, and 4 bases stayed unmatched. There are 14 residues in the CDR3. Per germline, CDR1 SQVTM and CDR2 ANQGSEA. CDR3 residues: CSVSGTSGYNEQFF. The CDR3 nucleotides are TGCAGCGTCTCCGGGACTAGCGGCTACAATGAGCAGTTCTTC.

This clone turned up a few times. V usage is TRBV4-1 and J usage is TRBJ1-5; 8 nucleotides match TRBD1. This CDR3 has 14 amino acids. Germline trimming cut 5 bases from V and 5 bases from J; bases unmatched to any gene: 5. The germline gives CDR1 MGHRA, CDR2 YSYEKL. CDR3 DNA sequence: TGCGCCAGCAGCTCCGGACAGGGCGATCAGCCCCAGCATTTT. Protein sequence: CASSSGQGDQPQHF.

The chain uses TRBV4-3 and TRBJ1-2, with 9 bases aligning to TRBD1. Germline CDR1 is LGHNA and CDR2 is YSLEER. V lost 5 bases to trimming and J lost 4 bases; unmatched junction nucleotides: 11. The CDR3 consists of 16 residues. The CDR3: CASSISGDREGYGYTF. The CDR3 coding sequence is TGCGCCAGCAGCATCTCCGGGGACAGGGAAGGCTATGGCTACACCTTC.

The V gene is TRBV29-1, the J gene TRBJ1-1; D is ambiguous. The CDR3 has 11 amino acids. Trimming cost V 5 bases and J 5 bases, with 9 bases left between them. The germline gives CDR1 SQVTM, CDR2 ANQGSEA. The DNA for the CDR3 is TGCAGCGTTAGAGGGAGAACTGAAGCTTTCTTT. Amino acid sequence: CSVRGRTEAFF.

The chain recombines TRBV25-1 with TRBJ2-7, with 7 bases matching TRBD1. V lost 7 bases and J lost 3; bases outside the gene matches: 3. This CDR3 has 12 residues. The germline V gene has CDR1 MGHDK and CDR2 SYGVNS. The CDR3 protein is CASTQGDYEQYF. The CDR3 coding sequence is TGTGCCAGCACCCAGGGGGACTACGAGCAGTACTTC.

This clone has more than one count but fewer than ten. The rearrangement joins TRBV7-8 to TRBJ2-3; 10 nucleotides line up with TRBD2. J was trimmed by 3 bases and V by 6 bases; bases with no gene match: 6. The CDR3 is 15 amino acids. CDR1 and CDR2 (germline): SGHVS, FQNEAQ. Written as DNA, the CDR3 is TGTGCCAGCAGGCTGCTAGCGGGAGTTACAGATACGCAGTATTTT. Translated: CASRLLAGVTDTQYF.

The chain links TRBV29-1 to TRBJ1-1, with D unclear. Trimming took off 0 bases at V and 5 bases at J, with 10 bases between the two ends. CDR1 and CDR2 (germline): SQVTM, ANQGSEA. The CDR3 extends over 13 amino acids. Here the CDR3 DNA reads TGCAGCGTTGAAGACGGGTTGTTGACTGAAGCTTTCTTT. Its translation: CSVEDGLLTEAFF.